The entry below describes one T cell receptor beta chain. The sample holds a few counts of this clone. Its antigen is currently not known. Nothing much larger sits one base from this clone, and base qualities are not available. This sample is drawn from a study of cytomegalovirus exposure and HLA in healthy donors (dated by TCRdb to 2015 to 2018). As for the study more broadly: According to an earlier analysis of 587 of the donors, roughly 180 million T cells yielded 117 million unique TCR beta sequences and less than 300 Gb of sequence data. An early release covering about 600 HLA-typed donors comprised approximately 290 gigabases of sequencing data and tens of millions of unique TCR sequences. Among the roughly 380 genotyped donors, more than 70% belonged to the genetic ancestry cluster associated with self-reported Caucasian donors. The study aimed to test whether cataloging public T cell receptors could reveal signatures of past pathogen exposure. The study used immunosequencing to profile the T cell repertoires of more than 650 subjects and linked those repertoires to cytomegalovirus serostatus. A separate validation cohort of approximately 120 different subjects was used in addition to the roughly 700-subject first cohort. To predict cytomegalovirus infection status, the study brought together high-throughput TCR immunosequencing, statistical association of individual TCRs with disease status, and machine learning. To study patterns of TCR occurrence, a later analysis re-analyzed previously published TCR beta repertoires from around 660 donors and added high-resolution HLA genotyping. Rather than using new phenotypic data, the later analysis identified candidate immune exposures from TCR beta sequences and from how often those sequences occurred across donors. To decide whether each TCR beta V gene segment behaved as functional or pseudogenic, an earlier analysis of fewer than 750 of the donors relied on high-throughput TCR beta sequencing. Alongside the repertoire data, information on donor age, sex, ethnicity and CMV serostatus was compiled. A later genetic analysis used genome-wide SNP genotypes for about 55% of the 666 donors, treating that subset as a discovery cohort. All discovery cohort repertoires had been generated on a single sequencing platform. HLA typing included class I and class II loci at four-digit resolution. The number of typed donors differed by locus: about 620-630 for A, B, C, DRB1 and DQB1; 522 for DQA1; about 600 for DPA1; and 450 to 480 for DPB1. A handful of DR-DQ haplotypes were handled as single units for association and clustering because linkage in the cohort was strong. Among a few hundred genotyped donors of the cohort, an average of roughly 240,000 unique TCR beta nucleotide sequences were sequenced per donor, roughly a sixth of them non-productive.

Points the paper makes about the study in general: Because counts were too low, some 17 rarely observed V segments, including chromosome 9 orphons, were left out of the earlier analysis of 500 to 750 of the donors. According to a later analysis, parvovirus B19, influenza, CMV and Epstein-Barr virus appeared linked to several top co-occurrence clusters. While some public TCRs were present in many individuals, most TCR sequences turned up only very rarely across donors. Because the 87-base-pair reads could not distinguish some IMGT-functional V segments, including TRBV6-2 and TRBV6-3, those segments were excluded. A further reported finding was that TCR beta sequences accurately predicted the HLA-A and HLA-B alleles for most subjects in the first cohort. The authors suggested that the approach could potentially be extended to other disease states and immunological phenotypes. In this cohort, only TCR beta chains were sequenced, and detectable features were limited by the absence of alpha or paired-chain data. Cytomegalovirus status was reported to be diagnosed by the classifier with high specificity and sensitivity in both the original and validation cohorts. Assigning TCR associations to individual alleles was difficult when HLA alleles, especially DR and DQ, strongly co-occurred. A total of roughly 160 TCR beta chains were listed by the study as associated with cytomegalovirus. In a later analysis, most CMV-associated TCR beta chains were found to appear HLA-restricted, with HLA associations seemingly driven largely by CMV exposure. At a false discovery rate of 0.05, a later analysis linked fewer than 20,000 TCR beta sequences to specific HLA alleles. The only immune exposure information available for the cohort was CMV serostatus. Linkage disequilibrium might explain the correlated functional status among segregating V segments, but an unknown experimental factor could not be excluded. In a later analysis, TCR association rates were found to vary across HLA loci, with the most associated TCRs seen for DRB1 alleles and the fewest for HLA-C alleles. Because HLA typing was unavailable for some donors at each locus, only the typed subset was used in association tests. A cluster of highly shared sequence variants was judged likely to represent a technical artifact of the sequencing pipeline. According to a later genetic analysis, donors in an Asian-associated ancestry cluster had fewer N-insertions in productive TCRs than the roughly 660-donor mean. Broadly in line with IMGT annotations, most TCR beta V segments showed up in productive rearrangements about 90% or about 30% of the time in an earlier analysis of 587 of the donors. Compared with equally common non-associated chains, HLA-associated TCR beta chains in a later analysis were more clonally expanded and had lower generation probabilities. A few of the identified cytomegalovirus-associated TCR beta chains were confirmed in vitro to be specific for cytomegalovirus antigens. An association between a missense DCLRE1C variant and V-gene and J-gene trimming of TCR beta chains was found in a later genetic analysis and replicated in an independent cohort. Presence/absence analyses assumed roughly uniform sequencing depth across donors, an assumption that may not hold.

Libraries were constructed by the immunoSEQ multiplex PCR assay. For the multiplex PCR, a mixture combining 60 forward primers for TCR Vbeta segments and 13 reverse primers for TCR Jbeta segments was used. Amplification of the CDR3 region of rearranged TCR beta genes was performed with a multiplex PCR assay on genomic DNA. Amplified TCR beta libraries were sequenced as 87-base-pair reads on the Illumina HiSeq System. For the original study's pipeline: A later analysis tallied 80 million to 95 million unique TCR beta chains across the 660 or so repertoires, and approximately 9.9 million of those chains were shared by two or more donors. To remove PCR and sequencing errors, raw reads were error-corrected and collapsed into unique sequences using a nearest-neighbor algorithm that merged closely related sequences. To assign V, D and J gene segments, CDR3 sequences were aligned to IMGT reference sequences. Each retained sequence needed at least a six-nucleotide match to both a V gene segment and a J gene segment. Rearrangements were called productive when the CDR3 lacked stop codons and stayed in frame with V and J; all others were non-productive. Following IMGT convention, CDR3 was defined as the stretch from the second conserved V-encoded cysteine up to the conserved J-encoded phenylalanine. The earlier analysis of approximately 500 of the donors excluded sequences that lacked an unambiguous match to a single V gene segment. An earlier analysis of several hundred of the donors called V segments functional above 56.7% productive rearrangements and segregating when the between-donor standard deviation exceeded 5%. A statistical classification framework was developed to diagnose cytomegalovirus status using the catalog of TCR beta chain sequences. In a later analysis, V and J genes were assigned by comparing TCR nucleotide sequences against IMGT/GENE-DB human TR gene sequences. In a later analysis, CDR3 sequences and most-parsimonious VDJ recombination scenarios were assigned using the TCRdist pipeline. In a later analysis, each TCR beta chain was defined by its CDR3 amino acid sequence together with its V-gene family, and reads lacking a unique V-gene family were excluded. A later analysis removed 500 to 600 highly shared, low-generation-probability nucleotide sequences to deal with suspected cross-contamination and a sequencing artifact. For each public chain, a later analysis derived a clonal expansion index from normalized ranks of inferred template counts within each repertoire. A later analysis computed generation probabilities with a VDJ recombination model fitted to out-of-frame rearrangements, and checked the results against IGoR. In a later analysis, TCR-TCR, TCR-HLA and TCR-CMV co-occurrence was scored with hypergeometric tests, and a repertoire-size bias correction was applied to TCR pairs. False discovery rates were estimated in a later analysis by permuting HLA or CMV assignments 20 times. In a later analysis, co-occurring TCRs were grouped with DBSCAN, and TCRdist sequence similarity was added when clustering was performed within HLA-allele-positive subsets. For co-occurrence clustering, repertoires with fewer than 30,000 or more than 120,000 public chains were excluded, along with about five repertoires with anomalous nucleotide sharing. In TCRdb, the immuneACCESS table is reduced to in-frame sequences with V and J assigned. These tables do not hold every clone; where another copy was compared, an unresolved V gene accounts for under half, and the others remain unexplained. V and J calls and clone size are given by that table; D and trimming were obtained from the DNA. The sample yields around 140,000 clones; around 82% were counted once. The ten top clones hold 5% to 8% of the sample.

Counted from cysteine to phenylalanine, this CDR3 has 16 amino acids. Here the CDR3 DNA is all that survives: 48 bases in frame from base 1. Per the germline V gene (reference sequence), MNHEY is the CDR1 and SMNVEV is the CDR2. Trimming costs V 2 bases and J 4 bases, and their ends lie 15 bases apart. The cohort comprised 670 or so healthy bone marrow donors. All cohort members were sampled while nominally healthy, although unrecorded immune exposures were likely present. The donor was CMV seropositive and belonged to the group of 250 to 300 seropositive cohort members. A peripheral blood sample was collected from each donor, and TCR beta sequencing was performed on peripheral blood mononuclear cells. The Qiagen DNeasy Blood Extraction Kit was used to extract genomic DNA from the blood cell samples.

The sequenced material came from PBMCs. The sequence derives from a woman aged 40 to 50 in good health and CMV-seropositive. Here the chain combines TRBV27 and TRBJ2-1; TRBD2 is possibly the D segment (6 matching bases). At the DNA level, the sequence is TGTGCCAGCAGTTTAAGCGCGGGATCGGCGTACAATGAGCAGTTCTTC. Translated, it gives CASSLSAGSAYNEQFF.